This entry lists 12 T cell receptor beta chains sequenced from one sample in a study of cytomegalovirus exposure and HLA in healthy donors. The PCR employed 60 Vbeta primers together with 13 Jbeta primers. Assay: immunoSEQ multiplex PCR; the TCRdb copy retains only in-frame clones and omits some. This sample has roughly 75,000 clones, with 70% to 85% found just once. Material: PBMCs. These TCRs come from a man aged 70 or older in good health and CMV-seropositive.

This clone was seen many times. The V and J genes are TRBV4-2 and TRBJ2-4; 12 nucleotides align to TRBD2. The CDR3 spans 17 residues. Germline V gives CDR1 LGHNA, CDR2 YNFKEQ. V trimming: 1 base; J trimming: 6 bases; junction bases outside the gene matches: 7. The DNA of the CDR3 is TGTGCCAGCAGCCAAGTTGCTAGCGGGGGGGCCTTAAACATTCAGTACTTC. This sequence encodes CASSQVASGGALNIQYF.

The rearrangement links TRBV2 to TRBJ2-3, with D tentatively TRBD1 (5 bases). V lost 6 bases and J 5 bases, leaving 9 bases between the germline ends. Germline CDR1 reads SNHLY; CDR2 reads FYNNEI. CDR3 length: 12 residues. As DNA, the CDR3 is TGTGCCAGCAGCTGGGGCCAAGATACGCAGTATTTT. This sequence encodes CASSWGQDTQYF. The whole variable domain, remainder taken from reference TRBV2 and TRBJ2-3, is EPEVTQTPSHQVTQMGQEVILRCVPISNHLYFYWYRQILGQKVEFLVSFYNNEISEKSEIFDDQFSVERPDGSNFTLKIRSTKLEDSAMYFCASSWGQDTQYFGPGTRLTVL.

The chain recombines TRBV7-3 with TRBJ2-1; 16 bases align to TRBD2. Germline CDR1 SGHTA, CDR2 FQGTGA. The length of the CDR3 is 15 residues. J lost 10 bases, V lost 5 bases, and 5 bases had no gene match. The CDR3 protein is CASSPGTSGRDEQFF. CDR3 DNA: TGTGCCAGCAGCCCCGGGACTAGCGGGAGGGACGAGCAGTTCTTC.

This clone turned up a few times. J is TRBJ1-1 and V is TRBV2, with a tentative D call TRBD1 (5 bases). This CDR3 contains 13 residues. Germline V gives CDR1 SNHLY, CDR2 FYNNEI. V dropped 1 base and J dropped 6 bases, with 9 bases sitting between them. The CDR3 bases are TGTGCCAGCAGTGAAGGGGCGGGGGCTGAAGCTTTCTTT. As protein: CASSEGAGAEAFF. Filled out from reference TRBV2 and TRBJ1-1, the complete variable domain reads EPEVTQTPSHQVTQMGQEVILRCVPISNHLYFYWYRQILGQKVEFLVSFYNNEISEKSEIFDDQFSVERPDGSNFTLKIRSTKLEDSAMYFCASSEGAGAEAFFGQGTRLTVV.

The chain recombines TRBV5-1 with TRBJ1-2; D is unclear. Germline lookup yields CDR1 SGHRS and CDR2 YFSETQ. The V gene lost 1 base and the J gene lost 8 bases, with 15 bases spanning the gap. The CDR3 totals 14 residues. In DNA, the CDR3 is TGCGCCAGCAGCTTGAGTACGGAGGGATTCGGCTACACCTTC. It translates to CASSLSTEGFGYTF.

This clone has just a few counts. The rearrangement joins TRBV21-1 to TRBJ1-5; the D call of TRBD1 is as the table states it, not checked on the DNA. TRBV21-1 corresponds to a pseudogene. The CDR3 length is 15 residues. CDR3 protein: CASSKGQGDSQPQHF. The CDR3 bases are TGTGCCAGCAGCAAAGGACAGGGAGATAGTCAGCCCCAGCATTTT.

The V and J genes are TRBV2 and TRBJ2-5; 8 positions match TRBD1. Trimming cost V 4 bases and J 6 bases; bases outside gene matches: 10. Germline values: CDR1 SNHLY, CDR2 FYNNEI. CDR3 length: 15 residues. In DNA form, the CDR3 reads TGTGCCAGCAGTGTTGACGGACAGGGAATACAGACCCAGTACTTC. It encodes CASSVDGQGIQTQYF. The whole variable domain, filled in from reference TRBV2 and TRBJ2-5, reads EPEVTQTPSHQVTQMGQEVILRCVPISNHLYFYWYRQILGQKVEFLVSFYNNEISEKSEIFDDQFSVERPDGSNFTLKIRSTKLEDSAMYFCASSVDGQGIQTQYFGPGTRLLVL.

This chain joins TRBV9 and TRBJ2-7, with 7 positions matching TRBD1. Germline-derived CDR1 and CDR2 are SGDLS and YYNGEE. The J segment lost 3 bases and the V segment lost 4 bases, leaving 7 bases of the junction unmatched. The CDR3 runs to 14 residues. This CDR3 reads CASSIGTANYEQYF. For the CDR3, the DNA is TGTGCCAGCAGCATCGGGACAGCGAACTACGAGCAGTACTTC. The whole variable domain, remainder taken from reference TRBV9 and TRBJ2-7, is DSGVTQTPKHLITATGQRVTLRCSPRSGDLSVYWYQQSLDQGLQFLIQYYNGEERAKGNILERFSAQQFPDLHSELNLSSLELGDSALYFCASSIGTANYEQYFGPGTRLTVT.

CDR3 sequence reads: CASSTTDRGLIGTEAFF. In DNA, the CDR3 is TGTGCCAGCAGCACAACAGACAGGGGGCTTATTGGCACTGAAGCTTTCTTT. The chain is built from TRBV7-9 and TRBJ1-1, with TRBD1 matching 10 bases. With 5 bases clipped from V and 4 bases from J, the junction kept 13 bases outside the gene matches. Germline V CDR1 and CDR2: SEHNR, FQNEAQ (reference sequence). There are 17 residues in the CDR3.

This chain links TRBV10-3 with TRBJ1-4, with 8 bases identical to TRBD1. Per germline, CDR1 ENHRY and CDR2 SYGVKD. The ends lost 2 bases at V and 7 bases at J; junction bases unmatched: 6. CDR3 length: 15 residues. In DNA form, the CDR3 reads TGTGCCATCAGTGAGATTCAGGGGGCGCGTGAAAAACTGTTTTTT. Translated: CAISEIQGAREKLFF.

This chain connects TRBV14 to TRBJ2-1, with D unresolved. V gave up 4 bases and J gave up 1 base, with 11 bases separating them. Germline assignment: CDR1 SGHDN and CDR2 FVKESK. The CDR3 length is 15 residues. CDR3 sequence: CASSLPPGSYNEQFF. Written as DNA, the CDR3 is TGTGCCAGCAGCCTGCCCCCAGGATCCTACAATGAGCAGTTCTTC.

The V call is TRBV2, the J call TRBJ2-7; possibly TRBD1 for D (6 bases). This CDR3 has 16 residues. V gave up 5 bases and J gave up 11 bases, with 28 bases separating them. Germline lookup yields CDR1 SNHLY and CDR2 FYNNEI. This chain's CDR3 is CASSSSSGTPLTVKYF. CDR3 nucleotides: TGTGCCAGCAGTTCCTCTAGTGGGACACCCCTAACCGTGAAGTACTTC.